These 2 T cell receptor beta chains originate from one sample sequenced in a study of siplizumab effects on memory and regulatory T cells. TCRdb's table, derived via immunoSEQ multiplex PCR, lists solely in-frame clones and lacks some. The repertoire holds some 97,000 clones, with about 90% as singletons. The specimen sequenced was Tregs sorted from blood. These receptors all come from a human donor in good health.

The J gene is TRBJ2-1, the V gene TRBV7-3; 7 nucleotides align to TRBD2. J gave up 9 bases and V 1 base, and 15 bases lay outside the gene matches. Germline CDR1 reads SGHTA; CDR2 reads FQGTGA. This CDR3 has 17 residues. CDR3 region: CASSLITWAGVPGEQFF. The DNA for the CDR3 is TGTGCCAGCAGCTTAATAACGTGGGCGGGAGTCCCCGGTGAGCAGTTCTTC.

The count of this clone is one. V usage is TRBV19 and J usage is TRBJ1-5, with 7 bases aligning to TRBD1. The germline CDR1 and CDR2 sequences are LNHDA and SQIVND (reference sequence). Trimming removed 10 bases from V and 0 bases from J; junction bases left unmatched: 6. The CDR3 totals 14 residues. CDR3 sequence (DNA): TGTGCCACCACGACAGGGTATAGCAATCAGCCCCAGCATTTT. Its translation is CATTTGYSNQPQHF.